These 31 T cell receptor beta chains were all obtained from the same sample, sequenced in a study of OX40 agonist ivuxolimab in advanced cancers. Only in-frame clones appear in the TCRdb table, and some are missing; sequencing was by immunoSEQ multiplex PCR. Here the sample spans roughly 110,000 clones, 80% to 95% being singletons. The specimen comprised CD4+ or CD8+ T cells sorted from blood, sampled in a trial of the OX40 agonist ivuxolimab. These TCRs come from an adult with an advanced solid tumor such as melanoma, head and neck, liver or kidney cancer.

The genes are TRBV5-1 and TRBJ1-1; TRBD1 matches at 8 bases. Trimming removed 0 bases from V and 8 bases from J; junction bases left unmatched: 9. The CDR3 runs 15 residues. The germline V gene encodes CDR1 SGHRS and CDR2 YFSETQ. The CDR3: CASSLDGQGGREAFF. Here the CDR3 DNA reads TGCGCCAGCAGCTTGGACGGACAGGGAGGAAGGGAAGCTTTCTTT. The variable domain in full, completed from reference TRBV5-1 and TRBJ1-1, reads KAGVTQTPRYLIKTRGQQVTLSCSPISGHRSVSWYQQTPGQGLQFLFEYFSETQRNKGNFPGRFSGRQFSNSRSEMNVSTLELGDSALYLCASSLDGQGGREAFFGQGTRLTVV.

The chain combines TRBV18 with TRBJ2-7; 7 bases match TRBD2. CDR3 length equals 15 residues. The ends lost 3 bases at V and 3 bases at J; junction bases unmatched: 8. Germline-derived CDR1 and CDR2 are KGHSH and LQKENI. The CDR3 protein is CASSPGGSPNYEQYF. The CDR3 nucleotides read TGTGCCAGCTCACCGGGCGGGAGCCCGAACTACGAGCAGTACTTC.

This chain links TRBV9 with TRBJ1-4; D not resolved. Germline V gene lookup returns CDR1 SGDLS and CDR2 YYNGEE. Trimming took 4 bases from V and 8 from J, leaving 9 bases between them. The CDR3 contains 12 residues. As DNA, the CDR3 is TGTGCCAGCAGCTCCGTGGAGGAAAAACTGTTTTTT. Its protein is CASSSVEEKLFF.

The chain is built from TRBV11-2 and TRBJ2-7; no firm D call. Germline V lookup: CDR1 SGHAT, CDR2 FQNNGV. The V end was cut by 2 bases, the J end by 0 bases, with 11 bases between. The CDR3 is 15 amino acids. The CDR3 nucleotides read TGTGCCAGCAGCTTAATGGCACGGAACTCCTACGAGCAGTACTTC. It is translated as CASSLMARNSYEQYF.

The chain carries TRBV11-3 and TRBJ1-5; the D gene is possibly TRBD1 (5 bases). Germline V lookup: CDR1 SGHNT, CDR2 YENEEA. Trimming pared 5 bases from V and 8 bases from J, leaving 10 bases between. The CDR3 runs to 12 residues. The CDR3 nucleotides read TGTGCCAGCAGCGCCAGGGCAAAGCCCCAGCATTTT. Its protein is CASSARAKPQHF.

The CDR3 here is CASSSGGAGDTGELFF. CDR3 sequence (DNA): TGTGCCAGTAGTTCCGGCGGGGCCGGGGACACCGGGGAGCTGTTTTTT. V is TRBV19 and J is TRBJ2-2, with TRBD2 as a possible D gene (6 bases). The V gene lost 5 bases and the J gene lost 3 bases, with 16 bases spanning the gap. The germline V gene encodes CDR1 LNHDA and CDR2 SQIVND (reference sequence). This CDR3 is built from 16 residues.

The CDR3 DNA sequence: TGTGCCAGCAGTGTCGGGAATGGCTACACCTTC. Amino acids: CASSVGNGYTF. This chain uses TRBV6-1 with TRBJ1-2; D gene ambiguous. The germline V gene has CDR1 MNHNS and CDR2 SASEGT. Trimming cost V 4 bases and J 6 bases, with 6 bases left between them. The CDR3 totals 11 residues.

CDR3: CASRGQASNQPQHF. The DNA of the CDR3 is TGTGCCAGCAGGGGACAGGCTAGCAATCAGCCCCAGCATTTT. This chain links TRBV6-5 with TRBJ1-5, with 8 bases that match TRBD1. V shed 6 bases, J shed 0 bases, and the junction held 1 base outside the gene matches. CDR1 is MNHEY, CDR2 SVGAGI, per germline. The CDR3 covers 14 residues.

The V gene is TRBV19, the J gene TRBJ1-5; D is uncertain. The length of the CDR3 is 14 residues. Looked up from germline, CDR1 is LNHDA and CDR2 is SQIVND (reference sequence). The V and J ends lost 3 bases and 0 bases respectively, with 6 bases between them. Here the CDR3 DNA reads TGTGCCAGTAGTATTGCAGGTAGCAATCAGCCCCAGCATTTT. It yields the protein CASSIAGSNQPQHF.

This chain uses TRBV7-2 with TRBJ2-2; D is uncertain. The length of the CDR3 is 13 residues. Germline CDR1 reads SGHTA; CDR2 reads FQGNSA. V lost 1 base and J 4 bases, leaving 4 bases between the germline ends. CDR3 residues: CASSLGITGELFF. Here the CDR3 DNA reads TGTGCCAGCAGCTTAGGGATCACCGGGGAGCTGTTTTTT.

This clone was detected only once. The chain links TRBV27 to TRBJ2-2, with 9 bases fitting TRBD1. V was clipped by 4 bases and J by 6 bases; unmatched bases: 9. The CDR3 has 16 amino acids. Per germline, CDR1 MNHEY and CDR2 SMNVEV (reference sequence). The CDR3 DNA follows: TGTGCCAGCAGTTACTCCGGGACAGGGAGGCCCGGGGAGCTGTTTTTT. This gives the protein CASSYSGTGRPGELFF.

The chain joins TRBV11-1 to TRBJ2-7, with TRBD2 identical over 7 bases. The length of the CDR3 is 15 residues. Unmatched junction bases numbered 8, after V lost 4 bases and J lost 2 bases. From germline, CDR1 is SGHAT and CDR2 FQDESV (reference sequence). The CDR3 loop is CASSSNAGVTYEQYF. The CDR3 DNA reads TGTGCCAGCAGCTCAAACGCGGGAGTCACCTACGAGCAGTACTTC.

The chain joins TRBV5-4 to TRBJ1-1; TRBD1 aligns across 8 bases. Germline V gene data show CDR1 as SGHNT and CDR2 as YYREEE (reference sequence). Unmatched junction bases numbered 15, after V lost 7 bases and J lost 4 bases. CDR3 length equals 16 residues. CDR3 in DNA: TGTGCCAGCGGGGACCGGGACAGGATTTTTATCACTGAAGCTTTCTTT. It codes for CASGDRDRIFITEAFF.

The rearrangement uses TRBV9 and TRBJ2-7; TRBD2 aligns across 7 bases. In germline, CDR1 is SGDLS, CDR2 YYNGEE. Trimming at V came to 3 bases and at J to 6 bases, leaving 6 bases not matched to a gene. The CDR3 spans 13 residues. CDR3 in DNA: TGTGCCAGCAGCGCTCGACTAGCAGGCGAGCAGTACTTC. Encoded protein: CASSARLAGEQYF. Full variable domain (missing parts from reference TRBV9 and TRBJ2-7): DSGVTQTPKHLITATGQRVTLRCSPRSGDLSVYWYQQSLDQGLQFLIQYYNGEERAKGNILERFSAQQFPDLHSELNLSSLELGDSALYFCASSARLAGEQYFGPGTRLTVT.

The V gene is TRBV2, the J gene TRBJ2-7, with D perhaps TRBD1 or TRBD2 (7 bases each). CDR1 and CDR2 from the germline V gene are SNHLY and FYNNEI. Trimming removed 5 bases from V and 4 bases from J, with 18 bases in between. The CDR3 has 15 residues. The CDR3 is CASSQGGGRGYEQYF. The CDR3 bases are TGTGCCAGCAGTCAAGGGGGCGGGAGAGGTTACGAGCAGTACTTC.

V and J are TRBV7-8 and TRBJ1-2, with D perhaps matching TRBD1 (5 bases). This CDR3 is built from 16 residues. Between the trimmed V and J ends, which lost 1 base and 0 bases, there was a span of 12 bases. Germline CDR1 and CDR2: SGHVS and FQNEAQ. The CDR3 loop reads CASSLVGTAANYGYTF. DNA for the CDR3: TGTGCCAGCAGCTTAGTAGGGACGGCCGCTAACTATGGCTACACCTTC.

The gene calls are TRBV28 and TRBJ2-1; 9 positions agree with TRBD2. This CDR3 is built from 16 residues. Germline CDR1 MDHEN, CDR2 SYDVKM. Trimming removed 4 bases from V and 0 bases from J; junction bases left unmatched: 4. In nucleotides, the CDR3 is TGTGCCAGCAGTTCGAGACTAGCGGCCTCCTACAATGAGCAGTTCTTC. Its translation is CASSSRLAASYNEQFF.

Details on this clone: This specimen includes other DNA sequences encoding the same CDR3. The V gene is TRBV5-1, the J gene TRBJ2-5; tentative D call: TRBD1 (6 bases). From germline, CDR1 is SGHRS and CDR2 YFSETQ. The CDR3 covers 12 residues. Trimming stripped 5 bases from V and 2 bases from J, with 7 bases between. CDR3 loop: CASRQGQETQYF. For the CDR3, the DNA is TGCGCCAGCAGACAGGGTCAAGAGACCCAGTACTTC. The full variable domain, its missing parts supplied by reference TRBV5-1 and TRBJ2-5, is KAGVTQTPRYLIKTRGQQVTLSCSPISGHRSVSWYQQTPGQGLQFLFEYFSETQRNKGNFPGRFSGRQFSNSRSEMNVSTLELGDSALYLCASRQGQETQYFGPGTRLLVL.

This chain connects TRBV7-3 to TRBJ1-1; the match to TRBD1 covers 8 bases. V shed 2 bases, J shed 10 bases, and the junction held 12 bases outside the gene matches. Germline CDR1 is SGHTA and CDR2 is FQGTGA. The CDR3 covers 15 residues. CDR3 in DNA: TGTGCCAGCAGCTTATCGGGAACGGACAGGGAGAGAGCTTTCTTT. Protein sequence: CASSLSGTDRERAFF.

This clone has a handful of counts. The chain has TRBV28 and TRBJ1-5, with D perhaps TRBD1 (6 bases). The V gene's germline CDR1 is MDHEN and CDR2 SYDVKM. The CDR3 runs to 14 residues. With 7 bases removed from V and 5 bases from J, the gap between germline ends came to 15 bases. As DNA, the CDR3 is TGTGCCAGCACCCTATTGGACAGACATCAGCCCCAGCATTTT. Residues: CASTLLDRHQPQHF.

The CDR3 here is CASRTGHYYEQYF. The CDR3 bases are TGTGCCAGCAGGACAGGCCACTACTACGAGCAGTACTTC. The chain links TRBV6-1 to TRBJ2-7; D may be TRBD1 (6 bases). The CDR3 covers 13 residues. Germline assignment: CDR1 MNHNS and CDR2 SASEGT. V was clipped by 6 bases and J by 3 bases, with 12 bases between them.

This chain uses TRBV5-1 with TRBJ2-1, with 9 bases lining up with TRBD2. CDR1 SGHRS and CDR2 YFSETQ come from the germline V gene. V trimming: 6 bases; J trimming: 9 bases; junction bases outside the gene matches: 10. The CDR3 has 14 amino acids. CDR3 sequence (DNA): TGCGCCAGCAAGGCTAGCGGGAATTCTGCTGAGCAGTTCTTC. This codes for CASKASGNSAEQFF.

The gene calls are TRBV28 and TRBJ2-7; D may be TRBD1 (5 bases). Germline values: CDR1 MDHEN, CDR2 SYDVKM. V lost 4 bases and J lost 1, with 11 bases in between. There are 14 residues in the CDR3. The CDR3 coding sequence is TGTGCCAGCAGTTATCAGGGCCGGTCCTACGAGCAGTACTTC. This gives the protein CASSYQGRSYEQYF.

The genes are TRBV28 and TRBJ2-5, with 7 bases fitting TRBD1. This CDR3 comprises 11 residues. In germline, CDR1 is MDHEN, CDR2 SYDVKM. The J segment lost 12 bases and the V segment lost 3 bases, leaving 4 bases of the junction unmatched. CDR3 protein: CASSFSGQEYF. The CDR3 DNA reads as TGTGCCAGCAGTTTTTCCGGACAGGAGTACTTC.

The chain is built from TRBV28 and TRBJ2-5; D ambiguous. V gave up 5 bases and J gave up 5 bases, with 12 bases separating them. This CDR3 contains 13 residues. The V gene's germline CDR1 is MDHEN and CDR2 SYDVKM. The CDR3 sequence: CASSIPEGETQYF. Here the CDR3 DNA reads TGTGCCAGCAGTATCCCGGAAGGGGAGACCCAGTACTTC.

The chain recombines TRBV19 with TRBJ2-1, with 12 bases identical to TRBD2. The CDR3 sequence is 16 residues long. The J segment lost 7 bases and the V segment lost 5 bases, leaving 9 bases of the junction unmatched. Germline loops: CDR1 LNHDA, CDR2 SQIVND (reference sequence). The CDR3 sequence is CASSFWLAGGGNEQFF. In DNA form, the CDR3 reads TGTGCCAGTAGTTTCTGGCTAGCGGGAGGGGGAAATGAGCAGTTCTTC.

J is TRBJ2-3 and V is TRBV19; TRBD1 matches at 7 bases. The CDR3 consists of 15 residues. The V gene's germline CDR1 is LNHDA and CDR2 SQIVND (reference sequence). J was trimmed by 2 bases and V by 4 bases; bases with no gene match: 6. CDR3 residues: CASSSPGGHTDTQYF. The CDR3 bases are TGTGCCAGTAGTAGCCCAGGGGGACACACAGATACGCAGTATTTT.

The chain uses TRBV12-5 and TRBJ1-1; D perhaps matches TRBD1 (6 bases). Trimming removed 1 base from V and 0 bases from J, with 9 bases in between. Germline-derived CDR1 and CDR2 are LGHNT and FRNRAP. CDR3 length equals 15 residues. The CDR3 loop reads CASGLAQGMNTEAFF. The CDR3 nucleotides read TGTGCTAGTGGTTTGGCCCAGGGGATGAACACTGAAGCTTTCTTT.

This rearrangement joins TRBV9 to TRBJ2-1, with TRBD2 matching 12 bases. Germline trimming cut 2 bases from V and 6 bases from J; bases unmatched to any gene: 6. CDR3 size: 16 residues. Per the germline V gene, CDR1 is SGDLS and CDR2 is YYNGEE. CDR3 nucleotides: TGTGCCAGCAGCGTTCACCTAGCGGGAGGGCCCAATGAGCAGTTCTTC. Translation: CASSVHLAGGPNEQFF.

This clone was counted only a few times. Other DNA sequences in this sample translate to the same CDR3. This rearrangement joins TRBV5-1 to TRBJ1-2, with D uncertain. Germline CDR1 is SGHRS and CDR2 is YFSETQ. The CDR3 contains 13 residues. V was shortened by 0 bases and J by 2 bases, with 5 bases between the two germline ends. Here the CDR3 DNA reads TGCGCCAGCAGCTTGGAGTTAAACTATGGCTACACCTTC. Protein sequence: CASSLELNYGYTF.

This chain joins TRBV5-1 and TRBJ1-2; D ambiguous. The CDR3 contains 12 residues. Germline assignment: CDR1 SGHRS and CDR2 YFSETQ. V lost 7 bases, J lost 2 bases, and 9 bases lay in between. The CDR3 here is CASRDNNYGYTF. DNA for the CDR3: TGCGCCAGCCGTGACAACAACTATGGCTACACCTTC. The entire variable domain, with the rest obtained from reference TRBV5-1 and TRBJ1-2, is as follows: KAGVTQTPRYLIKTRGQQVTLSCSPISGHRSVSWYQQTPGQGLQFLFEYFSETQRNKGNFPGRFSGRQFSNSRSEMNVSTLELGDSALYLCASRDNNYGYTFGSGTRLTVV.